Listed below are T cell receptor beta chains from one sample, sequenced in a study of T cells expressing NK-cell markers. TCRdb reprocessed the 5' RACE reads, keeping one entry per CDR3 protein, no DNA. The table for this sample gives a few hundred thousand distinct CDR3 sequences. Source material: blood T cells: a sorted CD56 or NKG2C T cell subset, CD4+ or CD8+ T cells, or bulk PBMC T cells (not recorded which). These receptors all come from a man between 18 and 29 years old in good health. The CDR3 runs from the conserved cysteine through the conserved F or W.

V gene	J gene	CDR3 protein
TRBV7-9	TRBJ2-2	CASSSGTANTGELFF
TRBV4-2	TRBJ2-1	CASSQDEEREQFF
TRBV11-2	TRBJ2-3	CASSSPLTGTGRTDTQYF
TRBV18	TRBJ2-2	CASSPRRDYPTGELFF
TRBV2	TRBJ1-5	CASRDQEYSNQPQHF
TRBV6-2/TRBV6-3	TRBJ2-2	CASKYSGSANTGELFF
TRBV7-2	TRBJ1-1	CASSLYSMNTEAFF
TRBV30	TRBJ2-5	CAWSGSAVRETQYF
TRBV6-5	TRBJ2-2	CASSYEGVAGELFF
TRBV29-1	TRBJ1-1	CSVPGGGRTNTEAFF
TRBV15	TRBJ2-5	CATSRVAQQETQYF
TRBV4-2	TRBJ2-1	CASSQDRSGGSYNEQFF
TRBV24-1	TRBJ2-7	CATSEGGLAGYEQYF
TRBV5-5	TRBJ2-4	CASSLRGVVAKNIQYF
TRBV21-1	TRBJ2-6	CASSRGTSSGSGANVLTF
TRBV7-2	TRBJ2-5	CASSLKGGPGTQYF
TRBV29-1	TRBJ1-1	CSARPSMNTEAFF
TRBV14	TRBJ2-1	CASSQKGLADLNEQFF
TRBV6-5	TRBJ2-5	CASSWGLAGGSQETQYF
TRBV5-8	TRBJ1-1	CASSLRQGSNTEAFF
TRBV7-9	TRBJ2-2	CASSPGSGSTGELFF
TRBV12-3/TRBV12-4	TRBJ2-1	CASSLVAGVSNEQFF
TRBV29-1	TRBJ2-5	CSARTSGPETQYF
TRBV20-1	TRBJ2-7	CSATRTSGNALTYEQYF
TRBV5-1	TRBJ2-5	CATRPEPQETQYF
TRBV6-1	TRBJ1-1	CASGGGGANTEAFF
TRBV7-8	TRBJ2-5	CASRRAGKETQYF
TRBV29-1	TRBJ2-1	CSVEVVGTSGNNYNEQFF
TRBV29-1	TRBJ2-7	CSVTGTGVPYEQYF
TRBV6-5	TRBJ2-1	CASSPSGTGSYNEQFF
TRBV5-1	TRBJ2-3	CASAPGTGSSDTQYF
TRBV12-3/TRBV12-4	TRBJ2-7	CASSFSGPHYEQYF
TRBV29-1	TRBJ2-7	CSVGGTTFYEQYF
TRBV29-1	TRBJ2-3	CSARGGATDTQYF
TRBV6-2/TRBV6-3	TRBJ2-7	CASSYPSTHEQYF
TRBV7-2	TRBJ2-7	CASSLVPEPAHEQYF
TRBV20-1	TRBJ2-3	CSASRPGRTVTQYF
TRBV6-5	TRBJ2-2	CASSNSGGMAGELFF
TRBV2	TRBJ2-7	CASRGTGATYEQYF
TRBV5-1	TRBJ2-2	CASKDERTNTGELFF
TRBV7-2	TRBJ2-1	CASSPNEIWFF
TRBV10-3	TRBJ1-4	CAISDQRQGATNEKLFF
TRBV15	TRBJ2-5	CATAPGLAGEEAQYF
TRBV6-5	TRBJ2-2	CASSSRGGQNQHRELFF
TRBV13	TRBJ2-3	CASLAGGWGSTDTQYF
TRBV5-1	TRBJ2-7	CASSLVSGSRDEQYF
TRBV12-3/TRBV12-4	TRBJ1-5	CASSLHTYNQPQHF
TRBV5-5	TRBJ2-1	CASSPSVGPLQQQFF
TRBV2	TRBJ1-5	CASSTGPAQPQHF
TRBV20-1	TRBJ1-2	CSARQGGDYGYTF
TRBV29-1	TRBJ1-4	CSVAWTGGALPSGKLFF
TRBV29-1	TRBJ2-1	CSVRAGGGIEQFF
TRBV20-1	TRBJ2-1	CSARAPTDWGNEQFF
TRBV6-5	TRBJ2-1	CASMAGVGEQFF
TRBV24-1	TRBJ2-1	CATSDPRGLAGEDEQFF
TRBV20-1	TRBJ1-1	CSARDPGGRAFF